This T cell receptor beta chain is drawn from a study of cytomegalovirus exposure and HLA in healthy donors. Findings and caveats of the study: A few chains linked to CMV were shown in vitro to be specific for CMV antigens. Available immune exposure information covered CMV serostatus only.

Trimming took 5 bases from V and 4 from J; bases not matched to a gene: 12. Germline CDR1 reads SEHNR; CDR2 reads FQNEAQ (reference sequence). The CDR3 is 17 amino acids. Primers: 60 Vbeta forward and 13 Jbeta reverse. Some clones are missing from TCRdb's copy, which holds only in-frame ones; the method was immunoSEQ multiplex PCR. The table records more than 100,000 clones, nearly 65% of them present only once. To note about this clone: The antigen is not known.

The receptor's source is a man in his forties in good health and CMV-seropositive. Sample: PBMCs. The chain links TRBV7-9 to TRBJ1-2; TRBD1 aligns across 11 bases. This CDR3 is CASSINYGQGATYGYTF. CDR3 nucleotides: TGTGCCAGCAGCATCAACTATGGACAGGGGGCGACCTATGGCTACACCTTC.